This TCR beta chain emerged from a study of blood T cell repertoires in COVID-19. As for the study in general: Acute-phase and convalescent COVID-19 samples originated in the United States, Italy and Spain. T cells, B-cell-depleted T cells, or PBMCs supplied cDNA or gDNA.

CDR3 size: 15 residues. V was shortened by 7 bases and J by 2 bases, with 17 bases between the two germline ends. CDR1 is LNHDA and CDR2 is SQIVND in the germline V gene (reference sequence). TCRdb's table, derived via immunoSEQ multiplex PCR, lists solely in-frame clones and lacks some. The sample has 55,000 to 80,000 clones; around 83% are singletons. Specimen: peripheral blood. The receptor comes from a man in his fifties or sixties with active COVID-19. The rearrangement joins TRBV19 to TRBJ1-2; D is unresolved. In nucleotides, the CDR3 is TGTGCCAGTACCGGGAGGCAGGACCAAAACTATGGCTACACCTTC. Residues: CASTGRQDQNYGYTF.